The 6 T cell receptor beta chains presented below share a single source sample, sequenced in a study of T-cell reconstitution after alpha-beta-depleted transplantation in children (dated by TCRdb to about 2016). The intended sense of this specimen's treatment or condition label: allogeneic hematopoietic cell transplantation with graft depleted of TCRalphabeta T cells and CD19 B cells. Libraries were prepared through PCR. Sequencing used an Illumina HiSeq 2500. TCR libraries were prepared with molecular barcoding, using unique molecular identifiers to normalize TCRbeta repertoire quantification. TCRdb cleaned the public reads at Q25 with fastp, built clones with MiXCR and kept in-frame beta chains. Entries are consolidated by CDR3 protein sequence, retaining the most common genes and DNA. The sample table lists 120,000 or so distinct CDR3 sequences, under 30% of them with a count of one. Approximately 10% of the sample rests with the top ten.

The sample consisted of PBMCs, mostly from graft donor cells, taken 180 days after TCRalphabeta/CD19-depleted stem cell transplant. The receptors come from a male patient under 10 years old who had a stem cell transplant for chronic granulomatous disease, so the T cells may come from the graft donor.

The J gene is TRBJ2-3, the V gene TRBV11-2; the D is unclear. Trimming shortened V by 1 base and J by 3 bases, and 8 bases separated the two germline ends. This CDR3 comprises 14 residues. Germline V lookup: CDR1 SGHAT, CDR2 FQNNGV. CDR3 in DNA: TGTGCCAGCAGCTTAGGACTCGAGACAGATACGCAGTATTTT. This translates into CASSLGLETDTQYF.

This clonotype was found many times. This chain uses TRBV7-2 with TRBJ1-1; D gene ambiguous. V gave up 5 bases and J gave up 11 bases, with 15 bases separating them. CDR1 is SGHTA and CDR2 is FQGNSA in the germline V gene. The CDR3 has 12 amino acids. CDR3 region: CASSRPRFQAFF. In nucleotides, the CDR3 is TGTGCCAGCAGCAGACCGCGGTTCCAGGCTTTCTTT.

This clonotype was detected once. CDR3 coding DNA: TGTGCCAGCACTGTGGTGGGACCCCTCAATGAGCAGTTCTTC. This gives the protein CASTVVGPLNEQFF. The V and J genes are TRBV5-4 and TRBJ2-1; the D call may be TRBD1 or TRBD2 (5 bases each). CDR1 and CDR2 from the germline V gene are SGHNT and YYREEE (reference sequence). The CDR3 has 14 residues. Trimming removed 6 bases at V and 6 bases at J, with 16 bases between.

CDR3 sequence reads: CSAEGGLGQGKVTEAFF. CDR3 bases: TGCAGCGCCGAAGGAGGCCTAGGACAGGGGAAAGTCACTGAAGCTTTCTTT. This chain links TRBV29-1 with TRBJ1-1, with 9 bases lining up with TRBD1. V dropped 7 bases and J dropped 4; count of bases not matched to a gene: 19. CDR3 size: 17 residues. The germline V gene has CDR1 SQVTM and CDR2 ANQGSEA.

This clonotype was seen many times. The chain is built from TRBV7-2 and TRBJ1-4, with D possibly TRBD1 on 6 matching bases. This CDR3 comprises 16 residues. Germline CDR1 reads SGHTA; CDR2 reads FQGNSA. The germline V and J ends were trimmed by 4 bases and 8 bases, with 20 bases remaining between them. This CDR3 reads CASSSDPTGPGEKLFF. CDR3 nucleotide sequence: TGTGCCAGCAGCTCAGACCCGACAGGTCCGGGGGAAAAACTGTTTTTT. Variable domain in full (rest from reference TRBV7-2 and TRBJ1-4): GAGVSQSPSNKVTEKGKDVELRCDPISGHTALYWYRQSLGQGLEFLIYFQGNSAPDKSGLPSDRFSAERTGGSVSTLTIQRTQQEDSAVYLCASSSDPTGPGEKLFFGSGTQLSVL.

This sequence joins TRBV7-9 and TRBJ2-1; D is unclear. Germline V CDR1 and CDR2: SEHNR, FQNEAQ (reference sequence). This CDR3 has 8 amino acids. CDR3 loop: CGLNEQFF. As DNA, the CDR3 is TGTGGCCTCAATGAGCAGTTCTTC.